This passage covers 20 T cell receptor beta chains from one sample sequenced in a study of T-cell reconstitution after alpha-beta-depleted transplantation in children. Unique molecular identifiers featured in how the TCRbeta library was prepared. TCRdb processed the PCR reads anew with MiXCR; each CDR3 protein has one entry. The sample has about 150,000 distinct CDR3 sequences; around 10% are singletons. The sample in question was PBMCs, obtained before TCRalphabeta/CD19-depleted stem cell transplant. The receptor source for this set is a boy younger than 10 with acute myeloid leukemia, due to receive a stem cell transplant.

This clonotype was seen ten or more times. The chain recombines TRBV29-1 with TRBJ1-2; the D is unclear. Trimming cost V 7 bases and J 4 bases, with 13 bases left between them. Germline V gene sequence: CDR1 SQVTM, CDR2 ANQGSEA. This CDR3 is built from 12 residues. For the CDR3, the DNA is TGCAGCGCCTCCGAGACCTCCTATGGCTACACCTTC. It codes for CSASETSYGYTF.

This clonotype was recorded many times. The chain carries TRBV27 and TRBJ1-5; D remains unclear. This CDR3 is built from 15 residues. V shed 6 bases and J shed 2 bases, with 14 bases lying between them. CDR1 MNHEY and CDR2 SMNVEV come from the germline V gene (reference sequence). The chain's CDR3 is CASSPTGLGNQPQHF. The CDR3 coding sequence is TGTGCCAGCAGCCCCACGGGGTTGGGCAATCAGCCCCAGCATTTT.

This clonotype was seen many times. The CDR3 DNA reads TGTGCCAGCAGTTTCTCAGGGGCCCCTGGGACGTCTGAAGCTTTCTTT. This gives the protein CASSFSGAPGTSEAFF. The rearrangement links TRBV12-3 or TRBV12-4 to TRBJ1-1; possible D gene TRBD1, 6 bases. CDR3 length: 16 residues. The V and J ends lost 3 bases and 6 bases respectively, with 20 bases between them.

Of note for this clonotype: This may arise from a read error, as a much more abundant clone is one base away. The chain employs TRBV14 and TRBJ2-1, with 7 bases that match TRBD2. The CDR3 runs 20 residues. After removal of 4 bases from V and 0 bases from J, the junction contained 18 bases not matched to a gene. Per germline, CDR1 SGHDN and CDR2 FVKESK. The chain's CDR3 is CASSPFTGGVGIGSYNEQFF. Written as DNA, the CDR3 is TGTGCCAGCAGCCCCTTTACGGGAGGTGTTGGTATCGGCTCCTACAATGAGCAGTTCTTC.

This clonotype was seen repeatedly, ten times or more. The chain combines TRBV29-1 with TRBJ2-2; D is undetermined. The germline CDR1 and CDR2 sequences are SQVTM and ANQGSEA. This CDR3 is 13 amino acids long. V was pared by 3 bases and J by 12 bases, with 17 bases between. The CDR3 DNA reads as TGCAGCGTTGATTCCCCGCCCCCCGAGCAGCTGTTTTTT. Translating it yields CSVDSPPPEQLFF.

This clonotype has a count of ten or more. J is TRBJ2-5 and V is TRBV3-1; D unresolved. Trimming took 2 bases from V and 5 from J, leaving 18 bases between them. Per germline, CDR1 LGHDT and CDR2 YNNKEL (reference sequence). The CDR3 totals 16 residues. CDR3 amino acids: CASSQLNFRRGETQYF. In nucleotides, the CDR3 is TGTGCCAGCAGCCAACTTAATTTTCGACGCGGCGAGACCCAGTACTTC.

This clonotype was counted ten times or more. This chain links TRBV29-1 with TRBJ2-1; 10 bases fit TRBD2. Germline V lookup: CDR1 SQVTM, CDR2 ANQGSEA. J was trimmed by 5 bases and V by 3 bases; bases with no gene match: 7. The CDR3 extends over 15 amino acids. The CDR3 region is CSVDASSGGHNEQFF. CDR3 nucleotide sequence: TGCAGCGTTGACGCATCTAGCGGGGGACACAATGAGCAGTTCTTC.

This clonotype was seen at least ten times. The V and J genes are TRBV11-1 and TRBJ1-1, with D possibly TRBD1 on 5 matching bases. The CDR3 contains 16 residues. Germline V lookup: CDR1 SGHAT, CDR2 FQDESV (reference sequence). Trimming took 0 bases from V and 7 from J, leaving 18 bases between them. For the CDR3, the DNA is TGTGCCAGCAGCTTAGCGGTGGCAGGGTCGGTTGGTGAAGCTTTCTTT. Protein: CASSLAVAGSVGEAFF.

This clonotype was seen many times. This chain connects TRBV10-3 to TRBJ2-2; 8 positions match TRBD2. This CDR3 spans 15 amino acids. Germline V gives CDR1 ENHRY, CDR2 SYGVKD. Germline trimming cut 7 bases from V and 4 bases from J; bases unmatched to any gene: 8. CDR3 coding DNA: TGTGCCATCAAAGGGGCGGGAGGAATCACCGGGGAGCTGTTTTTT. Translated: CAIKGAGGITGELFF.

In this sample, this clonotype turned up once. Possible read error: a much larger clone is one base away. The chain joins TRBV3-1 to TRBJ1-5, with D uncertain. Germline V gene sequence: CDR1 LGHDT, CDR2 YNNKEL (reference sequence). CDR3 length: 12 residues. In DNA form, the CDR3 reads TGTGCCAGAAGCCCCTGGGGTCAGCCCCAGCATTTT. Its translation is CARSPWGQPQHF.

This clonotype was seen at least ten times. V gene TRBV7-9 combines with J gene TRBJ1-6; 7 nucleotides match TRBD1. V lost 3 bases, J lost 10 bases, and 6 bases stayed unmatched. CDR3 length: 14 residues. The germline CDR1 and CDR2 sequences are SEHNR and FQNEAQ (reference sequence). CDR3 amino acids: CASSLGTAGSPLHF. The CDR3 DNA reads as TGTGCCAGCAGCTTGGGGACAGCGGGCTCACCCCTCCACTTT.

This clonotype was found many times. The chain joins TRBV20-1 to TRBJ1-1, with D possibly matching TRBD1 (5 bases). V was cut by 2 bases and J by 5 bases, with 12 bases left in between. Germline loops: CDR1 DFQATT, CDR2 SNEGSKA (reference sequence). CDR3 length: 13 residues. CDR3 DNA: TGCAGTGCTAGATTTCAAGGGGATACTGAAGCTTTCTTT. It encodes CSARFQGDTEAFF.

The table lists this clonotype with many counts. The chain joins TRBV6-1 to TRBJ2-5; 12 bases match TRBD2. The CDR3 loop spans 15 amino acids. The germline CDR1 and CDR2 sequences are MNHNS and SASEGT. Trimming removed 7 bases from V and 4 bases from J; junction bases left unmatched: 7. The CDR3 DNA sequence: TGTGCCAGCACCCTGCTAGCGGGGGGGTTAGAGACCCAGTACTTC. This codes for CASTLLAGGLETQYF.

This clonotype appeared many times. The V call is TRBV20-1, the J call TRBJ1-1; the match to TRBD1 covers 7 bases. Germline trimming cut 5 bases from V and 3 bases from J; bases unmatched to any gene: 12. The CDR3 consists of 15 residues. Germline V gene data show CDR1 as DFQATT and CDR2 as SNEGSKA (reference sequence). The CDR3: CSAQPTGDSYTEAFF. For the CDR3, the DNA is TGCAGTGCTCAGCCAACAGGGGACTCGTACACTGAAGCTTTCTTT.

This clonotype showed up many times. The chain combines TRBV7-2 with TRBJ1-1; possible D gene TRBD1, 5 bases. Deletions cut 4 bases from V and 5 bases from J, with 14 bases between. Germline CDR1 SGHTA, CDR2 FQGNSA. This CDR3 is built from 14 residues. CDR3 sequence: CASSSQGVGTEAFF. Here the CDR3 DNA reads TGTGCCAGCAGCTCTCAAGGGGTGGGTACTGAAGCTTTCTTT.

In this sample, this clonotype turned up many times. The chain employs TRBV12-3 or TRBV12-4 and TRBJ1-3; D might be TRBD1 (5 bases). The length of the CDR3 is 13 residues. V gave up 6 bases and J gave up 5 bases, with 11 bases separating them. For the CDR3, the DNA is TGTGCCAGCAGCCCAAGGGGACGAAACACCATATATTTT. Translated: CASSPRGRNTIYF.

V gene TRBV10-2 combines with J gene TRBJ2-3, with D unclear. Trimming removed 4 bases at V and 2 bases at J, with 7 bases between. This CDR3 region has 13 residues. Germline V CDR1 and CDR2: WSHSY, SAAADI. The CDR3 coding sequence is TGCGCCAGCAGTGCTCTCTACACAGATACGCAGTATTTT. It yields the protein CASSALYTDTQYF.

In this sample, this clonotype turned up many times. The CDR3 reads CASSLSTGHTGELFF. The CDR3 DNA follows: TGTGCCAGCAGCTTATCCACAGGGCACACCGGGGAGCTGTTTTTT. The chain has TRBV7-6 and TRBJ2-2; D may be TRBD1 (6 bases). The CDR3 has 15 amino acids. CDR1 SGHVS and CDR2 FNYEAQ come from the germline V gene. V shed 2 bases and J shed 3 bases, with 10 bases lying between them.

This clonotype showed up many times. The rearrangement joins TRBV12-3 or TRBV12-4 to TRBJ2-3; D assignment may be TRBD1 or TRBD2 (5 bases each). The V and J ends lost 8 bases and 6 bases respectively, with 12 bases between them. This CDR3 contains 12 residues. The CDR3 DNA follows: TGTGCCAGCCTAAAATGGGGGGATACGCAGTATTTT. This sequence encodes CASLKWGDTQYF.

This clonotype appeared many times. The gene calls are TRBV20-1 and TRBJ1-5; a possible D gene is TRBD1 (6 bases). The V gene lost 2 bases and the J gene lost 6 bases, with 14 bases spanning the gap. This CDR3 is 14 amino acids long. Germline CDR1 and CDR2: DFQATT and SNEGSKA (reference sequence). CDR3 in amino acids: CSARKINRAQPQHF. For the CDR3, the DNA is TGCAGTGCTAGAAAAATAAACAGGGCTCAGCCCCAGCATTTT.